The rows below give T cell receptor beta chains drawn from one sample of a study of CD8 T cells in ankylosing spondylitis. MiXCR, applied by TCRdb to the 5' RACE reads, yields one record per CDR3 protein. The sample has more than 150,000 distinct CDR3 sequences, over 15% seen once. The sample was blood, either unsorted or a sorted T cell fraction (not recorded which). Receptor source: a male donor aged 10-35 years with ankylosing spondylitis or in good health (not recorded which). Each CDR3 is given with its conserved first and last residue. A D gene is named only where the DNA matches it firmly. Size values are once, few and many counts, or a class for expanded clones, and some rows have none.

v_gene	d_gene	j_gene	abundance	CDR3nt	CDR3aa
TRBV12-3/TRBV12-4	NA	TRBJ1-4	many	TGTGCCAGCAGTTCGACCTGGGGTAATGAAAAACTGTTTTTT	CASSSTWGNEKLFF
TRBV29-1	TRBD2	TRBJ2-7	NA	TGCAGCGTCGGCTACGGACTAGCGGGAGTGGGAGAGCAGTACTTC	CSVGYGLAGVGEQYF
TRBV25-1	TRBD1	TRBJ2-1	few	TGTGCCAGCAGTGAAAAAGTAGGACAGGCCTCCTACAATGAGCAGTTCTTC	CASSEKVGQASYNEQFF
TRBV3-1	NA	TRBJ2-1	many	TGTGCCAGCAGCCGACTAGACAATGAGCAGTTCTTC	CASSRLDNEQFF
TRBV20-1	NA	TRBJ2-3	NA	TGCAGTGCTAGAACGGACAGCACAGATACGCAGTATTTT	CSARTDSTDTQYF
TRBV6-2/TRBV6-3	NA	TRBJ2-5	many	TGTGCCAGCAGTTATTCGTTCTGGGAGACCCAGTACTTC	CASSYSFWETQYF
TRBV4-3	TRBD2	TRBJ2-2	many	TGCGCCAGCAGTGGACTAGCGGTTCACCGGCCCGGGGAGCTGTTTTTT	CASSGLAVHRPGELFF
TRBV20-1	NA	TRBJ2-3	NA	TGCAGTGCTAGAGAGTCGGCAGATACGCAGTATTTT	CSARESADTQYF
TRBV12-3/TRBV12-4	TRBD2	TRBJ2-1	many	TGTGCCAGCAGTGTACTGGGACTAGGGATGACTGAGCAGTTCTTC	CASSVLGLGMTEQFF
TRBV12-3/TRBV12-4	NA	TRBJ2-1	NA	TGTGCCAGCATAATTGGGGGTTCCCCCTACAATGAGCAGTTCTTC	CASIIGGSPYNEQFF
TRBV20-1	NA	TRBJ2-3	many	TGCAGTGCTGGATGGAGTGAAGATACGCAGTATTTT	CSAGWSEDTQYF
TRBV29-1	NA	TRBJ2-7	NA	TGCAGCGTTGACGGCGGGGACTCCTACGAGCAGTACTTC	CSVDGGDSYEQYF
TRBV2	NA	TRBJ2-1	many	TGTGCCAGCAGTGACCAGGGTACCTACAATGAGCAGTTCTTC	CASSDQGTYNEQFF
TRBV15	NA	TRBJ2-7	many	TGTGCCACCTCCCCCCCCCCTCAGGGGAAGGCCGAGCAGTACTTC	CATSPPPQGKAEQYF
TRBV11-2	NA	TRBJ1-6	many	TGTGCCAGCAGCTTAGAGGTTTTCTATAATTCACCCCTCCACTTT	CASSLEVFYNSPLHF
TRBV12-3/TRBV12-4	TRBD2	TRBJ2-2	many	TGTGCCAGCAGTTTAGATCGCGGGAGCGCTGCACCGGGGGAGCTGTTTTTT	CASSLDRGSAAPGELFF
TRBV27	TRBD2	TRBJ2-2	NA	TGTGCCAGCAGTTTCCCCCCACGGGGGGGCATTAACACCGGGGAGCTGTTTTTT	CASSFPPRGGINTGELFF
TRBV27	NA	TRBJ2-1	NA	TGTGCCAGCAGTTTATTTGCCGGGACGGAATACAATGAGCAGTTCTTC	CASSLFAGTEYNEQFF
TRBV15	NA	TRBJ2-7	many	TGTGCCACCAGCACCGGAACCTTCTACGAGCAGTACTTC	CATSTGTFYEQYF
TRBV15	NA	TRBJ2-7	many	TGTGCCACCAGCATGGATAAGGGGGACGAGCAGTACTTC	CATSMDKGDEQYF
TRBV5-6	NA	TRBJ2-1	many	TGTGCCAGCAGCTTGGGACTAACCCCCCGGCAGAGCTTC	CASSLGLTPRQSF
TRBV5-1	NA	TRBJ2-1	many	TGCGCCAGCAGCTTGGACGCAGGGGAGTTGTATCGGAAGTTCTTC	CASSLDAGELYRKFF
TRBV7-9	NA	TRBJ1-1	many	TGTGCCAGCAGCTTAGCGGGGACAATTGAAGCTTTCTTT	CASSLAGTIEAFF
TRBV23-1	TRBD1	TRBJ2-1	once	TGCGCCAGCAATCGGGGACAGCCCTACAATGAGCAGTTCTTC	CASNRGQPYNEQFF
TRBV5-5	NA	TRBJ2-5	once	TGTGCCAGCAGCTTGGGACAGTCAGAGACCCAGTACTTC	CASSLGQSETQYF
TRBV12-3/TRBV12-4	TRBD1	TRBJ2-1	many	TGTGCCAGCAGGTTGACAGGGCCCTACAATGAGCAGTTCTTC	CASRLTGPYNEQFF
TRBV5-5	TRBD2	TRBJ2-3	many	TGTGCCAGCAGCCAGGGACTAGCGGGAGGGCCGGGAGATACGCAGTATTTT	CASSQGLAGGPGDTQYF
TRBV5-1	NA	TRBJ1-1	many	TGCGCCAGCAGCTTGTCCCCCGGGGGAACTGAAGCTTTCTTT	CASSLSPGGTEAFF
TRBV5-4	TRBD1	TRBJ2-5	NA	TGTGCCAGCAGTCCCGCTCCCCAGGGGGTGCAAGAGACCCAGTACTTC	CASSPAPQGVQETQYF
TRBV29-1	TRBD1	TRBJ2-3	many	TGCAGCGTTGAAGGGGACAGGGAGATAGATACGCAGTATTTT	CSVEGDREIDTQYF
TRBV12-3/TRBV12-4	NA	TRBJ2-7	many	TGTGCCAGCAGTCCACTAAGATCTAGAGAGCAGTACTTC	CASSPLRSREQYF
TRBV12-3/TRBV12-4	NA	TRBJ2-7	many	TGTGCCAGCAGTCCTCTCGTGGGCGAGCAGTACTTC	CASSPLVGEQYF
TRBV20-1	NA	TRBJ2-7	NA	TGCAGTGCTACCTCCGTATCCCCCTGGGTCGAGCAGTACTTC	CSATSVSPWVEQYF
TRBV20-1	TRBD2	TRBJ2-3	many	TGCAGTGTCGGGAGGACTAGCGGACCCACAGATACGCAGTATTTT	CSVGRTSGPTDTQYF
TRBV21-1	NA	TRBJ2-5	many	TGTGCCAGCTTAGCGCAAATTTCTCAAGAGACCCAGTACTTC	CASLAQISQETQYF
TRBV3-1	NA	TRBJ2-7	NA	TGTGCCAGCAGCCACTGGGGTTACGAGCAGTACTTC	CASSHWGYEQYF
TRBV18	NA	TRBJ2-7	many	TGTGCCAGCTCATCTCCGGGACAAGGATACGAGCAGTACTTC	CASSSPGQGYEQYF
TRBV20-1	TRBD1	TRBJ2-5	many	TGCAGTGCGCCCACAGGGGGAGAGACCCAGTACTTC	CSAPTGGETQYF
TRBV3-1	NA	TRBJ1-2	many	TGTGCCAGCAGCCCCGGGGGGGCCCACTATGGCTACACCTTC	CASSPGGAHYGYTF
TRBV19	TRBD1	TRBJ1-1	many	TGTGCCAGTAAGAGGGAGGGGACAGGGGTTAGGGGCACTGAAGCTTTCTTT	CASKREGTGVRGTEAFF
TRBV2	NA	TRBJ2-2	NA	TGTGCCAGCAGTGTGGTCGCAGGAGGGGAGCTGTTTTTT	CASSVVAGGELFF
TRBV4-3	TRBD2	TRBJ2-1	many	TGCGCCAGCAGCCAAGGATATCCGGGAGGGGCATTGGTCAATGAGCAGTTCTTC	CASSQGYPGGALVNEQFF
TRBV29-1	NA	TRBJ1-3	few	TGCAGCGTTACCCCGGATAGGGGGAGAAACACCATATATTTT	CSVTPDRGRNTIYF
TRBV20-1	NA	TRBJ1-6	NA	TGCAGTGCTCGGAGAGGGAATAATTCACCCCTCCACTTT	CSARRGNNSPLHF
TRBV29-1	NA	TRBJ2-3	NA	TGCAGCGTTGAGGGGGGCCTGGGCACAGATACGCAGTATTTT	CSVEGGLGTDTQYF
TRBV4-1	TRBD2	TRBJ2-2	many	TGCGCCAGCACCCTAGCGGGAGGCTCTACCGGGGAGCTGTTTTTT	CASTLAGGSTGELFF
TRBV7-6	NA	TRBJ2-5	many	TGTGCCAGCAGCTTAGCCCAGGGCCAAGAGACCCAGTACTTC	CASSLAQGQETQYF
TRBV25-1	TRBD2	TRBJ2-7	NA	TGTGCCAGCAGTAAGATTGCGGGAGTGGGGGAGCAGTACTTC	CASSKIAGVGEQYF
TRBV6-5	NA	TRBJ2-7	NA	TGTGCCACCACGGGACTTGCAGCCTACGAGCAGTACTTC	CATTGLAAYEQYF
TRBV28	TRBD1	TRBJ2-7	many	TGTGCCAGCAGCGTTACCGGGACAGGATTCTACGAGCAGTACTTC	CASSVTGTGFYEQYF
TRBV12-3/TRBV12-4	TRBD2	TRBJ2-3	NA	TGTGCCAGCAGTCCAGAGACACTAGCGGGGGGCACAGATACGCAGTATTTT	CASSPETLAGGTDTQYF
TRBV7-9	TRBD1	TRBJ2-5	many	TGTGCCAGCAGCTTGAGGACAGGAAATCCGGAGACCCAGTACTTC	CASSLRTGNPETQYF
TRBV20-1	NA	TRBJ2-3	NA	TGCAGTGCGGACTACGCAGACAGGGCAGATACGCAGTATTTT	CSADYADRADTQYF
TRBV5-1	TRBD1	TRBJ2-1	many	TGCGCCAGCAGCTCGGGACAGGGAGCCTTCAATGAGCAGTTCTTC	CASSSGQGAFNEQFF
TRBV7-9	NA	TRBJ1-2	many	TGTGCCAGCAGCTTAGGGGTAAACTATGGCTACACCTTC	CASSLGVNYGYTF
TRBV12-3/TRBV12-4	NA	TRBJ2-1	NA	TGTGCCAGCAGTTTTGGAACCGGGAATGAGCAGTTCTTC	CASSFGTGNEQFF
TRBV12-3/TRBV12-4	TRBD2	TRBJ2-1	many	TGTGCCAGCAGTTTTAGTTTAGCGGGAGTATTTGAGCAGTTCTTC	CASSFSLAGVFEQFF